These 10 T cell receptor beta chains share one sample of origin, sequenced in a study of CD8+ T cells in alopecia areata. Extraction and reverse transcription of RNA yielded cDNA as the sequencing template. Here immunoSEQ multiplex PCR was the method, and the copy in TCRdb shows in-frame clones only, minus some. The sample has roughly 200,000 clones, 63% seen once. This sample comprised CD4+ T cells sorted from blood, obtained at week 0. These receptors all come from a human donor with alopecia areata.

This clone has a handful of counts. The V gene is TRBV4-1, the J gene TRBJ2-3; D is unclear. Germline CDR1 MGHRA, CDR2 YSYEKL. V was cut by 4 bases and J by 1 base, with 3 bases left in between. The CDR3 loop spans 12 amino acids. The CDR3 DNA follows: TGCGCCAGCAGCCTTCGCACAGATACGCAGTATTTT. It codes for CASSLRTDTQYF.

Here the CDR3 DNA reads TGTGCCAGCTCACCAGCGACAGGGGGCAGCACAGATACGCAGTATTTT. Translating it yields CASSPATGGSTDTQYF. V is TRBV18 and J is TRBJ2-3, with TRBD1 matching 10 bases. CDR1 KGHSH and CDR2 LQKENI come from the germline V gene. The J segment lost 0 bases and the V segment lost 2 bases, leaving 2 bases of the junction unmatched. CDR3 length equals 16 residues.

CDR3 protein: CASSRDRGGEQYF. The CDR3 nucleotides are TGCGCCAGCAGCCGTGACAGGGGGGGCGAGCAGTACTTC. V and J are TRBV4-1 and TRBJ2-7; 9 bases align to TRBD1. The germline gives CDR1 MGHRA, CDR2 YSYEKL. There are 13 residues in the CDR3. Trimming removed 4 bases from V and 6 bases from J; junction bases left unmatched: 4.

CDR3 amino acids: CAWSAPLQGAQETQYF. The CDR3, as DNA: TGTGCCTGGAGTGCCCCTCTTCAGGGGGCTCAAGAGACCCAGTACTTC. The V gene is TRBV30, the J gene TRBJ2-5, with 8 nucleotides matching TRBD1. This CDR3 region has 16 residues. V lost 1 base, J lost 2 bases, and 9 bases stayed unmatched. Germline CDR1 is GTSNPN and CDR2 is SVGIG (reference sequence).

This chain connects TRBV5-4 to TRBJ2-7, with D unclear. V lost 4 bases, J lost 2 bases, and 16 bases lay in between. The CDR3 loop spans 15 amino acids. CDR1 SGHNT and CDR2 YYREEE come from the germline V gene (reference sequence). The CDR3 is CASSPDLGRTYEQYF. The CDR3 bases are TGTGCCAGCAGCCCCGACTTAGGCAGGACCTACGAGCAGTACTTC.

As for this clone: The sample has other DNA sequences that encode this CDR3 too. The V and J genes are TRBV5-6 and TRBJ2-3; no firm D call. V lost 0 bases, J lost 4 bases, and 3 bases lay in between. This CDR3 has 12 amino acids. Germline CDR1 reads SGHDT; CDR2 reads YYEEEE. DNA for the CDR3: TGTGCCAGCAGCTTGGGGGCAGATACGCAGTATTTT. Protein product: CASSLGADTQYF.

The rearrangement links TRBV2 to TRBJ2-6; maybe TRBD2 (5 bases). The V end was cut by 5 bases, the J end by 3 bases, with 8 bases between. The CDR3 loop spans 14 amino acids. CDR1 is SNHLY, CDR2 FYNNEI, per germline. CDR3 sequence (DNA): TGTGCCAGCAGTCGGGGTGGTGGGGCCAACGTCCTGACTTTC. It translates to CASSRGGGANVLTF.

In its sample, this clone was seen a few times. The J gene is TRBJ1-5, the V gene TRBV27; D is ambiguous. The CDR3 extends over 13 amino acids. Trimming took off 4 bases at V and 4 bases at J, with 8 bases between the two ends. Germline V gene sequence: CDR1 MNHEY, CDR2 SMNVEV (reference sequence). Here the CDR3 reads CASSSSNNQPQHF. CDR3 nucleotide sequence: TGTGCCAGCAGTTCCTCTAATAATCAGCCCCAGCATTTT.

The chain employs TRBV2 and TRBJ2-2; weak D call: TRBD1 (6 bases). This CDR3 contains 14 residues. Trimming stripped 9 bases from V and 3 bases from J, with 14 bases between. Germline CDR1 reads SNHLY; CDR2 reads FYNNEI. In DNA form, the CDR3 reads TGTGCCAGTTGCCGGGACACCCACACCGGGGAGCTGTTTTTT. Its translation: CASCRDTHTGELFF.

This clone was counted only a few times. The rearrangement uses TRBV28 and TRBJ2-3, with 7 bases lining up with TRBD1. Germline V CDR1 and CDR2: MDHEN, SYDVKM. Unmatched junction bases numbered 2, after V lost 5 bases and J lost 9 bases. The CDR3 is 11 residues long. The DNA for the CDR3 is TGTGCCAGCAGTGACAGGGACACGCAGTATTTT. Residues: CASSDRDTQYF. Looking up the rest from reference TRBV28 and TRBJ2-3 gives the full variable domain: DVKVTQSSRYLVKRTGEKVFLECVQDMDHENMFWYRQDPGLGLRLIYFSYDVKMKEKGDIPEGYSVSREKKERFSLILESASTNQTSMYLCASSDRDTQYFGPGTRLTVL.